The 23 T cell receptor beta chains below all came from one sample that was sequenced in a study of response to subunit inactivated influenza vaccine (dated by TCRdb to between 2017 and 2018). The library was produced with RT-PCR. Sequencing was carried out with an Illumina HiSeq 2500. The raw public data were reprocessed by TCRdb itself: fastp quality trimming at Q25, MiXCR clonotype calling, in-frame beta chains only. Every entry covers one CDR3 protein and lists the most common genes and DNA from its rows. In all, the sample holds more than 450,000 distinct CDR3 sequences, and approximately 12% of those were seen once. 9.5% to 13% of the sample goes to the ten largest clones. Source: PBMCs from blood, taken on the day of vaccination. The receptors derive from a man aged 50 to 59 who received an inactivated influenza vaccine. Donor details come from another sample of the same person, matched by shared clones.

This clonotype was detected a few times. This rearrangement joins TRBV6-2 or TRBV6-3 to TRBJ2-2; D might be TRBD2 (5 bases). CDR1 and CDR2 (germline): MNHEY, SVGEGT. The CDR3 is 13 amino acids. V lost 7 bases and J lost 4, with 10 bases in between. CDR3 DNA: TGTGCCAGCAAGAGGGCAGCCACCGGGGAGCTGTTTTTT. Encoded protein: CASKRAATGELFF.

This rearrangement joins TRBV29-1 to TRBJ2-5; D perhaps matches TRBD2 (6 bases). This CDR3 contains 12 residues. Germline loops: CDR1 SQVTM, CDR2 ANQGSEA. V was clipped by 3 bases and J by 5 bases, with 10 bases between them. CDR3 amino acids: CSVELGRETQYF. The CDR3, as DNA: TGCAGCGTTGAGCTAGGGAGGGAGACCCAGTACTTC.

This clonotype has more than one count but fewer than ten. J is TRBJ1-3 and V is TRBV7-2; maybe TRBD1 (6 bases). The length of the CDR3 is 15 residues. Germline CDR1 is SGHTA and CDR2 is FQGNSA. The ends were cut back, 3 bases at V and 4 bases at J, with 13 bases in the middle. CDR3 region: CASSFTPGHGNTIYF. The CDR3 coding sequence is TGTGCCAGCAGCTTCACTCCGGGACACGGAAACACCATATATTTT.

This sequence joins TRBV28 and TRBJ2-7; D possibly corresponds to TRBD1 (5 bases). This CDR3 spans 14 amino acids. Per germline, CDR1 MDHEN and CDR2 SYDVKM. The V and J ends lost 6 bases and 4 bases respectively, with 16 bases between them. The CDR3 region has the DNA TGTGCCAGCAGCGTACCAGGGTTACGATACGAGCAGTACTTC. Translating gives CASSVPGLRYEQYF.

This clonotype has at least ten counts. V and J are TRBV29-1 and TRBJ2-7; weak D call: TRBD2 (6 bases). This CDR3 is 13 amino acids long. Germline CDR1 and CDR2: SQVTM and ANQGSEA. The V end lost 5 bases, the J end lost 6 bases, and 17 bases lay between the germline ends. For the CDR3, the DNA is TGCAGCGTTACTGGACTAAGCCTTTCCGAGCAGTACTTC. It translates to CSVTGLSLSEQYF.

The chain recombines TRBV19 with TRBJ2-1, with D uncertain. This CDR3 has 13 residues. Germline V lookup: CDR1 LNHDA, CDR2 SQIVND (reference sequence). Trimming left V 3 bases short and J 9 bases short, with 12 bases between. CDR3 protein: CASSIDNAIEQFF. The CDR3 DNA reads TGTGCCAGTAGTATCGATAATGCGATTGAGCAGTTCTTC.

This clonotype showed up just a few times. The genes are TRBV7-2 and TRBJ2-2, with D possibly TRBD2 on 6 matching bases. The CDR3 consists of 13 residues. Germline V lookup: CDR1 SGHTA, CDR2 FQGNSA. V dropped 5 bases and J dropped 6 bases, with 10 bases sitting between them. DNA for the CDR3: TGTGCCAGCAGCGGGGGGACCCCCGGGGAGCTGTTTTTT. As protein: CASSGGTPGELFF.

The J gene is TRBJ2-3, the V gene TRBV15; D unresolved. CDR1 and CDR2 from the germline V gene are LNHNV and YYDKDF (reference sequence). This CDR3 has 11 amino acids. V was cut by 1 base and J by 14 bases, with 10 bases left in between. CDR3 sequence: CATSRGPLRYF. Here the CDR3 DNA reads TGTGCCACCAGCAGAGGCCCACTACGGTATTTT.

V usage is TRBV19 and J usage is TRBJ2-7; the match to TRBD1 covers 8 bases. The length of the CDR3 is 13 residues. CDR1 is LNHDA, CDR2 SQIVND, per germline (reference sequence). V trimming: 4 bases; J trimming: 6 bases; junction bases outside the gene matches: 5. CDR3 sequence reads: CASSRTGMGEQYF. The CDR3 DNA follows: TGTGCCAGTAGTAGGACAGGGATGGGCGAGCAGTACTTC.

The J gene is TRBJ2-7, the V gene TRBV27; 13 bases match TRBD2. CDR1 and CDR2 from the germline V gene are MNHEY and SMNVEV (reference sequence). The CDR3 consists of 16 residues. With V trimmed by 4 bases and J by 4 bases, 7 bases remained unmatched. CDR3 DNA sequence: TGTGCCAGCAGTTCTCCTACTAGCGGGGGGGAATACGAGCAGTACTTC. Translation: CASSSPTSGGEYEQYF.

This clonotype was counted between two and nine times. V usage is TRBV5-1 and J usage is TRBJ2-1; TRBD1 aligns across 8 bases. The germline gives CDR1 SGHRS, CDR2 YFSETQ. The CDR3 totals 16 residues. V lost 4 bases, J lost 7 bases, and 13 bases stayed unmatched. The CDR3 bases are TGCGCCAGCAGCCCAGGACAGGGCCAAATACGGAATGAGCAGTTCTTC. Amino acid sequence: CASSPGQGQIRNEQFF.

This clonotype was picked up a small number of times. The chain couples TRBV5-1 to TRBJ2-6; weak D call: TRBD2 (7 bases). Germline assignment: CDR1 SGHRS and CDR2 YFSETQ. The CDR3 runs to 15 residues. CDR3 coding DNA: TGCGCTTCGGGGGGCGACTACTCTGGGGCCAACGTCCTGACTTTC. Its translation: CASGGDYSGANVLTF.

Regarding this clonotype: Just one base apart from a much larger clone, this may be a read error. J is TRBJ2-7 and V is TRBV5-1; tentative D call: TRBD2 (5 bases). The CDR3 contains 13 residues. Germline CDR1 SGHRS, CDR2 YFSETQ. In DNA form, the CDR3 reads TGCGCCAGCAGCTTGGATCGGGATGGCGAGCAGTCCTTC. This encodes CASSLDRDGEQSF.

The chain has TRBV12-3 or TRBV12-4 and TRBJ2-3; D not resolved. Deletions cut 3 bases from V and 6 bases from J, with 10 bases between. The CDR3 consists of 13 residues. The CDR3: CASSFSWSDTQYF. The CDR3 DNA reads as TGTGCCAGCAGTTTCAGTTGGTCGGATACGCAGTATTTT.

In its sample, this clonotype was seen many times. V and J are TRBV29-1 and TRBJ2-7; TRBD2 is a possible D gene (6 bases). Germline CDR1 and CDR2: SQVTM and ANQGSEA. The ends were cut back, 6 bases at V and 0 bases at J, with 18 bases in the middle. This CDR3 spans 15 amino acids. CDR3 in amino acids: CSVTTGLTISYEQYF. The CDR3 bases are TGCAGCGTCACTACGGGACTCACCATCTCCTACGAGCAGTACTTC.

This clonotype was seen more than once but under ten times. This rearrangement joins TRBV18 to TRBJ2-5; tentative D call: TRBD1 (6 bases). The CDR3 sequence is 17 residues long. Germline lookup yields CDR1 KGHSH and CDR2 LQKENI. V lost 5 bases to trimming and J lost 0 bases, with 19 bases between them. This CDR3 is CASSKEVLQGNQETQYF. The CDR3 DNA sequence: TGTGCCAGCTCAAAAGAGGTGCTACAGGGCAACCAAGAGACCCAGTACTTC.

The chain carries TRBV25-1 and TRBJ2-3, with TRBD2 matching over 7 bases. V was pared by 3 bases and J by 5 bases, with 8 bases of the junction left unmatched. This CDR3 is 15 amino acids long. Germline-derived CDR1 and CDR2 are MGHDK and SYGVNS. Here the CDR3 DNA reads TGTGCCAGCAGTGACGGAGCGCTAGCGGTAGATACGCAGTATTTT. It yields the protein CASSDGALAVDTQYF. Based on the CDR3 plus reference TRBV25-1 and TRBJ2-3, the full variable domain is EADIYQTPRYLVIGTGKKITLECSQTMGHDKMYWYQQDPGMELHLIHYSYGVNSTEKGDLSSESTVSRIRTEHFPLTLESARPSHTSQYLCASSDGALAVDTQYFGPGTRLTVL.

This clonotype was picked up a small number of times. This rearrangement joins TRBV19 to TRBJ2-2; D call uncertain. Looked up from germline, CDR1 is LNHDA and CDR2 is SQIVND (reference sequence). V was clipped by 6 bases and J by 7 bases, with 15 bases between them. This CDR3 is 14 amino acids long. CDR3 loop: CASRLRLEFGELFF. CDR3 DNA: TGTGCCAGTAGGCTAAGACTCGAGTTCGGGGAGCTGTTTTTT.

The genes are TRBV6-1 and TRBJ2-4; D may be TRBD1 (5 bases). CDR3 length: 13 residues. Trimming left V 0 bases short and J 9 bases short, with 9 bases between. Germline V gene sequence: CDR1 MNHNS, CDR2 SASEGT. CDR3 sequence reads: CASSEAQATIQYF. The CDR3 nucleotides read TGTGCCAGCAGTGAAGCACAGGCGACCATTCAGTACTTC.

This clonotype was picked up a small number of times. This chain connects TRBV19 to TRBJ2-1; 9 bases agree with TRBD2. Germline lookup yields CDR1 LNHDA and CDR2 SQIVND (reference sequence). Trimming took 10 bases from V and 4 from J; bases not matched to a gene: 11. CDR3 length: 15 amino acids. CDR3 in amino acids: CATSIALAGYNEQFF. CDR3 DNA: TGTGCCACCTCAATAGCCCTAGCGGGATACAATGAGCAGTTCTTC.

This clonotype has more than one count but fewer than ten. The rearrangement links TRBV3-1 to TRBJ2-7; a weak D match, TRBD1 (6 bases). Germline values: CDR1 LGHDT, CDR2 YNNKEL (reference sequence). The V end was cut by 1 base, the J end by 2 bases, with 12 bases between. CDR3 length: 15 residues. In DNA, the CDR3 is TGTGCCAGCAGCCAAGGGCGAACAGGGACCTACGAGCAGTACTTC. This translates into CASSQGRTGTYEQYF.

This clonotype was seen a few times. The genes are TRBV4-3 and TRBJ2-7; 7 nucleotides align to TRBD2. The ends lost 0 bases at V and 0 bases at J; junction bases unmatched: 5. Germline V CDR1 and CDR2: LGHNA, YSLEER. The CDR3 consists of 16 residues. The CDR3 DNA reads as TGCGCCAGCAGCCAAGATCTTAGCGGGCTCTCCTACGAGCAGTACTTC. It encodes CASSQDLSGLSYEQYF.

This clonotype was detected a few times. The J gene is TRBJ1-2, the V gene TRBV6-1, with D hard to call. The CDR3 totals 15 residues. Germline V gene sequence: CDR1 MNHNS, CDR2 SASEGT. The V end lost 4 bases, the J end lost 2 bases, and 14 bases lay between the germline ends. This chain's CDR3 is CASSGLRQANYGYTF. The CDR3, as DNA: TGTGCCAGCAGTGGCTTGAGGCAGGCCAACTATGGCTACACCTTC.